Listed below are T cell receptor beta chains from one sample, sequenced in a study of regulatory T cells in long-lasting Graves disease. TCRdb itself ran the multiplex PCR reads through MiXCR, one entry per CDR3 protein. The sample consists of 450,000 to 650,000 distinct CDR3 sequences, roughly 15% of them appearing once. A further study also used this sample, focusing on T cells in Graves' hyperthyroidism and ophthalmopathy.

Specimen: peripheral blood mononuclear cells (PBMCs), collected at new diagnosis, from a patient treated with antithyroid drugs. The source is a woman aged 35-65 years with Graves disease. Both conserved end residues are part of each CDR3. D genes are given only for firm matches. A row's size may be missing; if present it is once, few, many or a size class.

TRBJ2-7 | - | TRBV6-2/TRBV6-3 | - | CASSGRGTLRAEQYF | TGTGCCAGCAGTGGCCGGGGGACTTTGCGTGCCGAGCAGTACTTC
TRBJ2-3 | - | TRBV10-3 | few | CAISESLSRVGHTDTQYF | TGTGCCATCAGTGAGTCGTTGAGCAGGGTTGGTCACACAGATACGCAGTATTTT
TRBJ2-2 | TRBD1 | TRBV2 | many | CASSVSGTANTGELFF | TGTGCCAGCAGTGTGAGTGGGACAGCAAACACCGGGGAGCTGTTTTTT
TRBJ2-5 | TRBD1 | TRBV5-1 | - | CASSLEGQGETQYF | TGCGCCAGCAGCTTGGAGGGACAGGGGGAGACCCAGTACTTC
TRBJ1-5 | - | TRBV20-1 | many | CSARDREDQPQHF | TGCAGTGCTAGAGACAGGGAGGATCAGCCCCAGCATTTT
TRBJ1-5 | - | TRBV4-3 | few | CASSQDPPPSEPQHF | TGCGCCAGCAGCCAAGATCCCCCCCCGTCGGAGCCCCAGCATTTT
TRBJ2-3 | - | TRBV5-4 | few | CASSLEVSDTQYF | TGTGCCAGCAGCTTGGAAGTTTCAGATACGCAGTATTTT
TRBJ2-1 | TRBD2 | TRBV11-3 | - | CASSLTAAGGYVEQFF | TGTGCCAGCAGCTTGACAGCTGCGGGAGGGTACGTTGAGCAGTTCTTC
TRBJ1-6 | TRBD1 | TRBV6-1 | few | CASSEGQYNSPLHF | TGTGCCAGCAGTGAGGGACAGTATAATTCACCCCTCCACTTT
TRBJ2-3 | - | TRBV2 | many | CASSPTEDTQYF | TGTGCCAGCAGTCCCACTGAAGATACGCAGTATTTT
TRBJ2-1 | TRBD2 | TRBV5-1 | many | CASSLGTGGLAGPTSYNEQFF | TGCGCCAGCAGCTTGGGGACGGGTGGGCTAGCGGGGCCCACCTCCTACAATGAGCAGTTCTTC
TRBJ1-1 | - | TRBV25-1 | many | CASSESTAGKGAEAFF | TGTGCCAGCAGTGAAAGTACGGCAGGGAAGGGGGCTGAAGCTTTCTTT
TRBJ1-5 | - | TRBV6-2/TRBV6-3 | - | CASSYSTQRGRRQPQHF | TGTGCCAGCAGTTACTCGACACAAAGGGGTCGAAGACAGCCCCAGCATTTT
TRBJ2-7 | - | TRBV12-3/TRBV12-4 | many | CASSHQGPYEQYF | TGTGCCAGCAGCCACCAGGGCCCCTACGAGCAGTACTTC
TRBJ1-1 | - | TRBV12-3/TRBV12-4 | many | CASSLGQLRTEAFF | TGTGCCAGCAGCTTAGGACAGCTACGCACTGAAGCTTTCTTT
TRBJ1-2 | - | TRBV12-3/TRBV12-4 | few | CASSPQDSYGYTF | TGTGCCAGCAGTCCCCAGGACAGCTATGGCTACACCTTC
TRBJ1-1 | - | TRBV12-3/TRBV12-4 | few | CASSRIRINTEAFF | TGTGCCAGCAGTAGAATCCGAATAAACACTGAAGCTTTCTTT
TRBJ2-1 | TRBD2 | TRBV27 | many | CASSSGAGTRGNEQFF | TGTGCCAGCAGTTCCGGCGCCGGGACTAGAGGCAATGAGCAGTTCTTC
TRBJ2-1 | - | TRBV12-3/TRBV12-4 | many | CASSEDTYNEQFF | TGTGCCAGCAGTGAGGATACTTACAATGAGCAGTTCTTC
TRBJ1-2 | TRBD1 | TRBV2 | many | CASSEDRGGYGYTF | TGTGCCAGCAGTGAAGACAGGGGGGGATATGGCTACACCTTC
TRBJ2-5 | TRBD1 | TRBV24-1 | - | CATSDLGQGQETQYF | TGTGCCACCAGTGATCTCGGACAGGGTCAAGAGACCCAGTACTTC
TRBJ2-5 | - | TRBV6-2/TRBV6-3 | - | CASSYTGETQHF | TGTGCCAGCAGTTATACGGGGGAGACCCAGCACTTC
TRBJ1-1 | TRBD1 | TRBV5-1 | few | CASSTLAGGNTEAFF | TGCGCCAGCAGCACCTTGGCAGGGGGCAACACTGAAGCTTTCTTT
TRBJ2-1 | - | TRBV10-3 | few | CAISAHGQSSYNEQFF | TGTGCCATCAGTGCCCATGGACAGAGCTCCTACAATGAGCAGTTCTTC
TRBJ1-1 | - | TRBV30 | - | CAWSTGITEAFF | TGTGCCTGGAGTACGGGGATCACTGAAGCTTTCTTT
TRBJ2-3 | TRBD2 | TRBV20-1 | many | CSASGTSGGAGDTQYF | TGCAGTGCTAGCGGGACTAGCGGGGGGGCGGGGGATACGCAGTATTTT
TRBJ2-2 | TRBD2 | TRBV28 | - | CASSLLWLAGGANTGELFF | TGTGCCAGCAGTTTATTGTGGCTAGCGGGGGGGGCGAACACCGGGGAGCTGTTTTTT
TRBJ1-5 | - | TRBV3-1 | many | CASSQGVDQPQHF | TGTGCCAGCAGCCAAGGTGTAGATCAGCCCCAGCATTTT
TRBJ1-5 | - | TRBV9 | - | CASSVGPTTNQPQHF | TGTGCCAGCAGCGTAGGCCCTACTACCAATCAGCCCCAGCATTTT
TRBJ2-3 | - | TRBV2 | many | CASSEKWLDTQYF | TGTGCCAGCAGTGAGAAGTGGTTAGATACGCAGTATTTT
TRBJ1-2 | TRBD1 | TRBV19 | few | CASSSDRGTLYGYTF | TGTGCCAGTAGTTCCGACAGGGGTACTCTCTATGGCTACACCTTC
TRBJ2-2 | - | TRBV12-3/TRBV12-4 | - | CASSREFTAYTGELFF | TGTGCCAGCAGTCGAGAATTTACAGCATACACCGGGGAGCTGTTTTTT
TRBJ2-2 | TRBD1 | TRBV6-1 | few | CASRTGTGLGGELFF | TGTGCCAGCAGAACCGGGACAGGGTTGGGCGGGGAGCTGTTTTTT
TRBJ1-2 | - | TRBV6-1 | many | CASSQPGHYGYTF | TGTGCCAGCAGTCAACCGGGGCACTATGGCTACACCTTC
TRBJ2-5 | - | TRBV12-3/TRBV12-4 | few | CASSKNQETQYF | TGTGCCAGCAGCAAGAATCAAGAGACCCAGTACTTC
TRBJ2-1 | - | TRBV7-8 | many | CASSFGGGNEQFF | TGTGCCAGCAGCTTCGGTGGGGGCAATGAGCAGTTCTTC
TRBJ2-5 | TRBD2 | TRBV5-1 | - | CASSILSGGAVETQYF | TGCGCCAGCAGCATCCTTAGCGGGGGGGCCGTCGAGACCCAGTACTTC
TRBJ1-3 | - | TRBV7-9 | many | CASSPRASGNTIYF | TGTGCCAGCAGCCCCAGGGCCTCTGGAAACACCATATATTTT
TRBJ2-1 | - | TRBV6-1 | - | CASKVGSYNEQFF | TGTGCCAGTAAGGTAGGGTCCTACAATGAGCAGTTCTTC
TRBJ1-2 | - | TRBV5-4 | - | CASSPDSRGNYGYTF | TGTGCCAGCAGCCCTGATAGCAGGGGAAACTATGGCTACACCTTC
TRBJ2-1 | TRBD2 | TRBV24-1 | - | CATSEPASGLNEQFF | TGTGCCACCAGTGAACCGGCTAGCGGCCTCAATGAGCAGTTCTTC
TRBJ1-2 | - | TRBV30 | many | CAWSPLGAGYGYTF | TGTGCCTGGAGCCCCTTGGGGGCAGGGTATGGCTACACCTTC
TRBJ2-3 | - | TRBV7-6 | - | CASSASGAGTDTQYF | TGTGCCAGCAGCGCCTCGGGGGCGGGCACAGATACGCAGTATTTT
TRBJ2-1 | TRBD2 | TRBV19 | - | CASTSGGLNNEQFF | TGTGCCAGTACTAGCGGGGGGCTAAACAATGAGCAGTTCTTC
TRBJ2-1 | - | TRBV28 | once | CASSSRSSNNEQFF | TGTGCCAGCAGTTCTAGGTCATCCAACAATGAGCAGTTCTTC
TRBJ2-7 | - | TRBV28 | few | CASSLFGGFSSYEQYF | TGTGCCAGCAGCTTGTTTGGCGGCTTTAGCTCCTACGAGCAGTACTTC
TRBJ1-1 | - | TRBV5-4 | many | CASTTAGRMNTEAFF | TGTGCCAGCACGACCGCGGGACGAATGAACACTGAAGCTTTCTTT
TRBJ2-1 | TRBD2 | TRBV4-1 | - | CASTLAGGINNEQFF | TGCGCCAGCACCCTAGCGGGGGGGATTAACAATGAGCAGTTCTTC
TRBJ2-1 | - | TRBV7-8 | many | CAVRGPVNEQFF | TGTGCCGTCCGGGGGCCAGTCAATGAGCAGTTCTTC